These T cell receptor beta chains were read from a single sample in a study of breast tumors, draining lymph nodes, adjacent tissues. One entry per CDR3 protein results from TCRdb running MiXCR on the multiplex PCR reads. The table lists over 200,000 distinct CDR3 sequences, approximately 30% of them singletons, with about 1.4% in the top ten. The sequenced sample was axillary lymph node tissue. These receptors originate from a female donor with breast cancer. Some clones in this sample may be carry-over from other donors' samples. Each CDR3 is given with its conserved first and last residue. The order of the fields is J gene, V gene, D gene, clone size, CDR3 DNA, CDR3 protein. A D gene is named only where the DNA matches it firmly. Part of the rows lack a size; the others show once, few, many or a class for expanded clones.

>TRBJ2-1|TRBV11-3|.|.
TGTGCCAGCGGGCGTAATCCAACCTCCAATGAGCAGTTCTTC
CASGRNPTSNEQFF
>TRBJ2-5|TRBV2|.|many
TGTGCCAGCAGTGAAACAGTCTCGAATCAAGAGGCCCAGTACTTC
CASSETVSNQEAQYF
>TRBJ2-5|TRBV20-1|TRBD2|.
TGCAGTGCTTCTCGACTAGCGGGGGACCAGTACTTC
CSASRLAGDQYF
>TRBJ2-7|TRBV10-3|TRBD2|many
TGTGCCATCCTACGGCAAGATTCTAGCGGGACCGGCTACGAGCAGTACTTC
CAILRQDSSGTGYEQYF
>TRBJ2-3|TRBV27|TRBD2|.
TGTGCCAGCACCTCTAGCGGGAGGGACCCCTACACAGATACGCAGTATTTT
CASTSSGRDPYTDTQYF
>TRBJ2-1|TRBV4-1|.|.
TGTGCCAGCAGCCAAGATAAACACAACAATGAGCAGTTCTTC
CASSQDKHNNEQFF
>TRBJ2-3|TRBV7-3|TRBD1|.
TGTGCCAGCAGCTCCCGGGACAGGGGATACAATGAGCAGTATTTT
CASSSRDRGYNEQYF
>TRBJ1-4|TRBV20-1|TRBD1|.
TGCAGTGCAACGGGACAGTATAATGAAAAACTGTTTTTT
CSATGQYNEKLFF
>TRBJ2-3|TRBV19|TRBD1|many
TGTGCCAGTAGTATAGATCGGGACAGGCTAGATACGCAGTATTTT
CASSIDRDRLDTQYF
>TRBJ1-3|TRBV7-2|TRBD1|.
TGTGCCAGCAGCCTCAAGACAGGGTGGGACACCATATATTTT
CASSLKTGWDTIYF
>TRBJ2-1|TRBV7-9|.|many
TGTGCCAGCAGCTCCCCCGGCGTTCAGTTCTTC
CASSSPGVQFF
>TRBJ2-5|TRBV6-6|TRBD2|many
TGTGCCAGCAGTTACCCCTTAGCGGGAGAAGAGACCCAGTACTTC
CASSYPLAGEETQYF
>TRBJ1-1|TRBV12-3/TRBV12-4|.|few
TGTGCCAGCAGTTTGGCATTCAGGGGAGGGGATAGGAACACTGAAGCTTTCTTT
CASSLAFRGGDRNTEAFF
>TRBJ2-1|TRBV20-1|.|.
TGCAGTGCTCCAATAGCAGGAAGCTACAATGAGCAGTCCTTC
CSAPIAGSYNEQSF
>TRBJ1-3|TRBV29-1|.|.
TGCAGCGTTACCCCAGGGAGAAACACCATATATTTT
CSVTPGRNTIYF
>TRBJ2-1|TRBV6-4|TRBD2|.
TGTGCCAGCAGTTACGGGACTAGTGTTGAGCAGCTCTTC
CASSYGTSVEQLF
>TRBJ2-7|TRBV20-1|.|many
TGCAGTGCTAGTGGGCCGGAATTCCCATCGTACGAGCAGTACTTC
CSASGPEFPSYEQYF
>TRBJ2-3|TRBV7-2|TRBD2|many
TGTGCCAGCAGCTTATACTCGAGCGGGAGGGCCGCAGATACGCAGTATTTT
CASSLYSSGRAADTQYF
>TRBJ2-5|TRBV28|.|many
TGTGCCAGCAGTTTAATAGCGGCCCAAGAGACCCAGTACTTC
CASSLIAAQETQYF
>TRBJ2-3|TRBV5-8|.|many
TGTGCCAGCAGCTCGTTCGGTGCTAGCACAGATACGCAGTATTTT
CASSSFGASTDTQYF
>TRBJ2-6|TRBV7-6|.|.
TGTGCCAGCAGCTCCGTGGTCGGCATCTCGGGGGCCAACGTCCTGACTTTC
CASSSVVGISGANVLTF
>TRBJ1-1|TRBV10-3|.|.
TGTGCCATCAAAGAAGGGGTGAACACTGAAGCTTTCTTT
CAIKEGVNTEAFF
>TRBJ1-5|TRBV7-9|TRBD1|many
TGTGCCAGCAGCTCTACAGGGGCCAATCAGCCCCAGCATTTT
CASSSTGANQPQHF
>TRBJ2-7|TRBV7-3|.|many
TGTGCCAGCAGTCGGACTACAGACGAGCAGTACTTC
CASSRTTDEQYF
>TRBJ2-1|TRBV7-3|TRBD2|many
TGTGCCAGCAGCTTAAAGGGTAGCGGGGGCTACAATGAGCAGTTCTTC
CASSLKGSGGYNEQFF
>TRBJ2-6|TRBV4-3|.|many
TGCGCCAGCAGCCAAGCCCCGTATGCTGGGGCCAACGTCCTGACTTTC
CASSQAPYAGANVLTF
>TRBJ2-2|TRBV3-2|.|.
TGCGCCAGCAGCCAGGGGGCTAGCGGGAACACCGGGGAGCTGTTTTTT
CASSQGASGNTGELFF
>TRBJ2-1|TRBV7-2|TRBD1|many
TGTGCCAGCAGCTTGGCAGGGACAGGCCGACCCAATGAGCAGTTCTTC
CASSLAGTGRPNEQFF
>TRBJ2-3|TRBV10-3|TRBD1|many
TGTGCCATCAGGACAGGGGGCGCAGATACGCAGTATTTT
CAIRTGGADTQYF
>TRBJ1-2|TRBV6-5|.|once
TGTGCCAGCAGTGCCGGGGGGGCTGGCTATGGCTACACCTTC
CASSAGGAGYGYTF
>TRBJ2-2|TRBV18|.|many
TGTGCCAGCTCACCACCGGGGCACCACACCGGGGAGCTGTTTTTT
CASSPPGHHTGELFF
>TRBJ1-1|TRBV19|.|.
TGTGCCAGTAGTACGCAGCTGATGAACACTGAAGCTTTCTTT
CASSTQLMNTEAFF
>TRBJ1-5|TRBV6-1|TRBD1|many
TGTGCCAGCAGCGACCGGGGACAGTTAGGCCAGCCCCAGCATTTT
CASSDRGQLGQPQHF
>TRBJ2-2|TRBV5-1|.|.
TGCGCCAGCAGCCCCGGGACACAAACCGGGGAGCTGTTTTTT
CASSPGTQTGELFF
>TRBJ2-7|TRBV7-9|.|many
TGTGCCAGCAGCTTTACGCCCTCCTACGAGCAGTACTTC
CASSFTPSYEQYF
>TRBJ2-6|TRBV6-5|TRBD2|many
TGTGCCAGCGGAACGACTAGCGGGAGGGCCGGTGTGGCCAACGTCCTGACTTTC
CASGTTSGRAGVANVLTF
>TRBJ2-2|TRBV5-1|TRBD2|many
TGCGCCAGCAGCCCCACCGGGGCGGGAGTTCCCGGGGAGCTGTTTTTT
CASSPTGAGVPGELFF
>TRBJ1-6|TRBV5-4|.|many
TGTGCCAGCAGCTTGTCCCGGGACCGGGATTCACCCCTCCACTTT
CASSLSRDRDSPLHF
>TRBJ1-4|TRBV2|TRBD1|.
TGTGCCAGCAGGACAGGGAAACTGTTTTTT
CASRTGKLFF
>TRBJ2-1|TRBV5-5|.|many
TGTGCCAGCAGTCCGACAGGATCATCCAATGAGCAGTTCTTC
CASSPTGSSNEQFF
>TRBJ2-5|TRBV5-1|TRBD2|many
TGCGCCAGCAGCCTAGCGGGGCGACAAGACACCCAGTACTTC
CASSLAGRQDTQYF
>TRBJ2-3|TRBV19|TRBD2|many
TGTGCCAGTAGTATGAGGTCAGCGGGAAGCACAGATACGCAGTATTTT
CASSMRSAGSTDTQYF
>TRBJ1-1|TRBV7-8|.|.
TGTGCCAGCAGCTTAGGGGTGGGGACGGGGGTGACTGAAGCTTTCTTT
CASSLGVGTGVTEAFF